The present T cell receptor (beta chain) was sequenced within a study of blood T cell repertoires in COVID-19. Study details: The origin of the acute and convalescent COVID-19 samples was the United States, Italy and Spain. In each case, the material was cDNA or gDNA derived from T cells, B-cell-depleted T cells, or PBMCs.

In the original workflow: Reference gene primer amplification gave nucleated cell count estimates. Clones were read by immunoSEQ multiplex PCR, and TCRdb kept only the in-frame ones, dropping some. The V and J calls and clone size were taken over from that table, and D and trimming were inferred from the DNA. The profile shows 95,000 to 110,000 clones, around nine tenths of them singletons. The CDR3 loop spans 16 amino acids. The germline gives CDR1 SGHRS, CDR2 YFSETQ. V dropped 0 bases and J dropped 4; count of bases not matched to a gene: 7. This clone has only one observation. This TCR was recovered from a man in his forties or fifties in a cohort sampled during active COVID-19. Sequenced input: peripheral blood. This chain connects TRBV5-1 to TRBJ2-3; 8 bases are shared with TRBD2. DNA of the CDR3: TGCGCCAGCAGCTTGGTGGGGCAGCGGGGGCCAGATACGCAGTATTTT. It encodes CASSLVGQRGPDTQYF.